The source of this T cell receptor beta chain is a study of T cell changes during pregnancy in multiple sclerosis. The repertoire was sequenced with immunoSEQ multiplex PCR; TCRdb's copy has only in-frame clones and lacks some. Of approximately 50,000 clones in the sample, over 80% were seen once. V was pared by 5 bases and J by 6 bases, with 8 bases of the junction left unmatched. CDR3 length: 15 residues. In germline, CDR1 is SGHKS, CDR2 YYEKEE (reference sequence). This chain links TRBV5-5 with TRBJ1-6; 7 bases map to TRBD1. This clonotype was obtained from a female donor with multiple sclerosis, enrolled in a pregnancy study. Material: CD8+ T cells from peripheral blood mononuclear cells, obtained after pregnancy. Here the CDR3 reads CASRTSQGPNSPLHF. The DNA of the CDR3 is TGTGCCAGCAGGACTTCACAGGGGCCTAATTCACCCCTCCACTTT.